The clone carrying this T cell receptor (beta chain) was counted many times. No antigen is known for it. Library construction for TCR beta used iRepertoire HTBI primers and Arm-PCR of CDR3 regions. TCRdb independently ran MiXCR on the multiplex PCR reads; one entry per CDR3 protein. The sample yields roughly 320,000 distinct CDR3 sequences, roughly a sixth seen once. CDR1 is SGHRS, CDR2 YFSETQ, per germline. The CDR3 covers 14 residues. The V and J ends lost 6 bases and 1 base, in that order; junction bases with no gene match: 3. These data come from a study of regulatory T cells in long-lasting Graves disease. Across the study: Graves' patients who were just diagnosed had used antithyroid drugs for under 3 months.

Study-level points and caveats: Study was limited to peripheral blood, excluding thyroid tissue.

Time point given: newly diagnosed GD, antithyroid drugs for less than 3 months. The TCR library was made from RNA extracted from PBMCs. These records were also assigned to another study, of T cells in Graves' hyperthyroidism and ophthalmopathy. From that paper: When the TCR CDR3 underwent first-round RT-PCR, the HTBI primer set was used.

The chain combines TRBV5-1 with TRBJ2-1; 8 bases map to TRBD1. This receptor was obtained from a man between 35 and 55 years old with Graves disease. This material consisted of peripheral blood mononuclear cells (PBMCs), taken at new diagnosis, from a patient treated with antithyroid drugs. CDR3 sequence reads: CASNRQGSYNEQFF. The DNA of the CDR3 is TGCGCCAGCAATCGACAGGGGTCCTACAATGAGCAGTTCTTC.